This TCR beta chain was obtained from a study of T cell changes during pregnancy in multiple sclerosis. Using immunoSEQ multiplex PCR, the repertoire was profiled, and TCRdb retains in-frame clones only, with some absent. This sample has over 60,000 clones, with roughly 91% found just once. CDR3 length equals 14 residues. The germline CDR1 and CDR2 sequences are ENHRY and SYGVKD. The J segment lost 1 base and the V segment lost 4 bases, leaving 4 bases of the junction unmatched. The gene calls are TRBV10-3 and TRBJ2-7; 7 bases are a match to TRBD1. This specimen consisted of peripheral blood, obtained in the third trimester of pregnancy. The clonotype was recovered from a female donor in good health, enrolled as a control in a pregnancy study. CDR3 sequence (DNA): TGTGCCATCAGTGGGGTGGGACAGTCCTACGAGCAGTACTTC. Residues: CAISGVGQSYEQYF.